A selection of T cell receptor beta chains follows, all from one sample in a study of shared clonotypes between healthy human individuals. TCRdb keeps only in-frame clones here, not all; method: immunoSEQ multiplex PCR. Altogether a few million clones are present, around 92% being singletons, with the ten largest covering around 0.38%. The sequencing sample was made of naive CD4+ T cells from PBMCs. The receptors derive from a man between 18 and 29 years old in good health. Some clones in this sample may be carry-over from other donors' samples. Each CDR3 is given with its conserved first and last residue. Fields, in order: clone size, D gene, J gene, V gene, CDR3 protein, CDR3 DNA. D genes are given only for firm matches. Clone size is stated in some rows and not others, as once, few, many or a class when expanded.

clone size: .; D gene: .; J gene: TRBJ2-3; V gene: TRBV5-1; CDR3 protein: CASSLDLAPGVDTQYF; CDR3 DNA: TGCGCCAGCAGCTTGGATCTAGCCCCAGGGGTGGATACGCAGTATTTT
clone size: .; D gene: .; J gene: TRBJ1-3; V gene: TRBV19; CDR3 protein: CASSMMGASSGNTIYF; CDR3 DNA: TGTGCCAGTAGTATGATGGGGGCTTCCTCTGGAAACACCATATATTTT
clone size: .; D gene: TRBD2; J gene: TRBJ2-7; V gene: TRBV15; CDR3 protein: CATSRGGSGSYEQYF; CDR3 DNA: TGTGCCACCAGCAGAGGAGGTAGCGGGAGCTACGAGCAGTACTTC
clone size: .; D gene: TRBD1; J gene: TRBJ2-7; V gene: TRBV5-6; CDR3 protein: CASRLGQVAFYEQYF; CDR3 DNA: TGTGCCAGCAGACTGGGACAGGTCGCGTTCTACGAGCAGTACTTC
clone size: .; D gene: .; J gene: TRBJ1-1; V gene: TRBV28; CDR3 protein: CASSSPTNKDTEAFF; CDR3 DNA: TGTGCCAGCAGTTCCCCAACTAATAAGGACACTGAAGCTTTCTTT
clone size: .; D gene: TRBD2; J gene: TRBJ2-4; V gene: TRBV7-6; CDR3 protein: CASSPEPGLAGAGAKNIQYF; CDR3 DNA: TGTGCCAGCAGCCCCGAACCGGGACTAGCGGGAGCAGGGGCCAAAAACATTCAGTACTTC
clone size: .; D gene: .; J gene: TRBJ2-1; V gene: TRBV2; CDR3 protein: CASTGHNEQFF; CDR3 DNA: TGTGCCAGCACGGGCCACAATGAGCAGTTCTTC
clone size: .; D gene: .; J gene: TRBJ2-6; V gene: TRBV2; CDR3 protein: CASSGGSSGANVLTF; CDR3 DNA: TGTGCCAGCAGTGGGGGAAGCTCTGGGGCCAACGTCCTGACTTTC
clone size: .; D gene: .; J gene: TRBJ2-7; V gene: TRBV11-2; CDR3 protein: CASRAGGEQYF; CDR3 DNA: TGTGCCAGCAGGGCGGGCGGCGAGCAGTACTTC
clone size: .; D gene: .; J gene: TRBJ2-3; V gene: TRBV21-1; CDR3 protein: CASSKALTSGSTDTQYF; CDR3 DNA: TGTGCCAGCAGCAAAGCCCTGACTAGCGGGAGCACAGATACGCAGTATTTT
clone size: .; D gene: .; J gene: TRBJ2-7; V gene: TRBV21-1; CDR3 protein: CASSNWEWSAFYEQYF; CDR3 DNA: TGTGCCAGCAGCAACTGGGAATGGTCGGCGTTCTACGAGCAGTACTTC
clone size: .; D gene: .; J gene: TRBJ1-4; V gene: TRBV11-1; CDR3 protein: CASSFGQTNEKLFF; CDR3 DNA: TGTGCCAGCAGCTTTGGACAGACAAATGAAAAACTGTTTTTT
clone size: .; D gene: TRBD2; J gene: TRBJ2-3; V gene: TRBV6-1; CDR3 protein: CASREGTSGRLESTDTQYF; CDR3 DNA: TGTGCCAGCAGGGAAGGGACTAGCGGGAGGCTAGAGAGCACAGATACGCAGTATTTT
clone size: .; D gene: TRBD1; J gene: TRBJ2-1; V gene: TRBV30; CDR3 protein: CAWSRDRGLNEQFF; CDR3 DNA: TGTGCCTGGAGTCGGGACAGGGGGCTCAATGAGCAGTTCTTC
clone size: .; D gene: TRBD1; J gene: TRBJ1-1; V gene: TRBV9; CDR3 protein: CASSVAPGQGAEAFF; CDR3 DNA: TGTGCCAGCAGCGTAGCCCCGGGACAGGGTGCTGAAGCTTTCTTT
clone size: .; D gene: TRBD2; J gene: TRBJ2-1; V gene: TRBV2; CDR3 protein: CASRGGSSYNEQFF; CDR3 DNA: TGTGCCAGCAGAGGCGGGAGCTCCTACAATGAGCAGTTCTTC
clone size: .; D gene: .; J gene: TRBJ1-5; V gene: TRBV5-1; CDR3 protein: CASSWGDIGNQPQHF; CDR3 DNA: TGCGCCAGCAGCTGGGGGGACATCGGCAATCAGCCCCAGCATTTT
clone size: .; D gene: .; J gene: TRBJ1-2; V gene: TRBV18; CDR3 protein: CASSPPNRASGYTF; CDR3 DNA: TGTGCCAGCTCACCACCGAACCGAGCGTCTGGCTACACCTTC
clone size: .; D gene: .; J gene: TRBJ2-2; V gene: TRBV6-1; CDR3 protein: CASSVGSYTGELFF; CDR3 DNA: TGTGCCAGCTCAGTAGGGTCGTACACCGGGGAGCTGTTTTTT
clone size: few; D gene: .; J gene: TRBJ1-2; V gene: TRBV2; CDR3 protein: CASSDLQGTGYTF; CDR3 DNA: TGTGCCAGCAGTGATCTCCAGGGGACAGGCTACACCTTC
clone size: .; D gene: .; J gene: TRBJ2-2; V gene: TRBV28; CDR3 protein: CASTPGTWGPSGELFF; CDR3 DNA: TGTGCCAGCACCCCCGGAACGTGGGGCCCCAGCGGGGAGCTGTTTTTT
clone size: .; D gene: .; J gene: TRBJ2-7; V gene: TRBV6-5; CDR3 protein: CASSYSGRSTYEQYF; CDR3 DNA: TGTGCCAGCAGTTACTCGGGCAGGTCCACCTACGAGCAGTACTTC
clone size: .; D gene: TRBD1; J gene: TRBJ1-1; V gene: TRBV28; CDR3 protein: CASSLSTRDSREAFF; CDR3 DNA: TGTGCCAGCAGTTTATCCACAAGGGACAGCCGTGAAGCTTTCTTT
clone size: once; D gene: .; J gene: TRBJ2-7; V gene: TRBV2; CDR3 protein: CASSGTTPTTHYEQYF; CDR3 DNA: TGTGCCAGCAGTGGGACGACACCTACCACCCATTACGAGCAGTACTTC
clone size: .; D gene: .; J gene: TRBJ2-4; V gene: TRBV6-1; CDR3 protein: CASSDYPPGPLAKNIQYF; CDR3 DNA: TGTGCCAGCAGTGATTACCCCCCCGGGCCTTTAGCCAAAAACATTCAGTACTTC
clone size: few; D gene: .; J gene: TRBJ1-1; V gene: TRBV7-9; CDR3 protein: CASTSRGGLRDTEAFF; CDR3 DNA: TGTGCCAGCACCTCTAGGGGCGGCCTTAGGGACACTGAAGCTTTCTTT
clone size: once; D gene: TRBD2; J gene: TRBJ2-7; V gene: TRBV11-3; CDR3 protein: CASSSLAGGSSEQYF; CDR3 DNA: TGTGCCAGCAGCTCTCTAGCGGGAGGATCTTCCGAGCAGTACTTC
clone size: .; D gene: TRBD1; J gene: TRBJ1-4; V gene: TRBV19; CDR3 protein: CASSPRGDEKLFF; CDR3 DNA: TGTGCCAGTAGTCCCAGGGGGGATGAAAAACTGTTTTTT
clone size: .; D gene: .; J gene: TRBJ2-3; V gene: TRBV4-1; CDR3 protein: CASSPHTNLDTQYF; CDR3 DNA: TGCGCCAGCAGCCCTCATACTAACTTGGATACGCAGTATTTT
clone size: .; D gene: .; J gene: TRBJ2-6; V gene: TRBV6-5; CDR3 protein: CASSSLEGSGANVLTF; CDR3 DNA: TGTGCCAGCAGTTCCCTCGAGGGGTCTGGGGCCAACGTCCTGACTTTC
clone size: .; D gene: .; J gene: TRBJ2-1; V gene: TRBV7-2; CDR3 protein: CASSATDYNEQFF; CDR3 DNA: TGTGCCAGCAGCGCGACAGATTACAATGAGCAGTTCTTC